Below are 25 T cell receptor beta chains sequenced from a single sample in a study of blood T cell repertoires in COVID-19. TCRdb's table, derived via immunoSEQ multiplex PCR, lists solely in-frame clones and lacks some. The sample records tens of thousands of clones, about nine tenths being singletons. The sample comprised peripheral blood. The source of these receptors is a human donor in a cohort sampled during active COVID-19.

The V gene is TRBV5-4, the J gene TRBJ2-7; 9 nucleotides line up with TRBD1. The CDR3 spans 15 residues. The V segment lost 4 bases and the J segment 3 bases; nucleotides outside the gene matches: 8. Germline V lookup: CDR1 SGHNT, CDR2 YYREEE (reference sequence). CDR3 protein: CASSIGQGPNYEQYF. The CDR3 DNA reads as TGTGCCAGCAGCATCGGACAGGGGCCTAACTACGAGCAGTACTTC.

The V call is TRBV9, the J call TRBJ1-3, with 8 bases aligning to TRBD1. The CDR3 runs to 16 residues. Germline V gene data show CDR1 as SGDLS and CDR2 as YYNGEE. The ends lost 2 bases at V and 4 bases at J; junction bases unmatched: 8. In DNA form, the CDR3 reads TGTGCCAGCAGCGTCCAAGCAGGGGGCCCAGGAAACACCATATATTTT. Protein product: CASSVQAGGPGNTIYF.

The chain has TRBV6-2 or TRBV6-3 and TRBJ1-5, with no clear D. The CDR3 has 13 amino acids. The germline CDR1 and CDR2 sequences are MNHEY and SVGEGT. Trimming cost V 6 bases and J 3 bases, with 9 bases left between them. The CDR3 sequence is CASSEGSNQPQHF. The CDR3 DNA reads TGTGCCAGCAGCGAGGGATCCAATCAGCCCCAGCATTTT.

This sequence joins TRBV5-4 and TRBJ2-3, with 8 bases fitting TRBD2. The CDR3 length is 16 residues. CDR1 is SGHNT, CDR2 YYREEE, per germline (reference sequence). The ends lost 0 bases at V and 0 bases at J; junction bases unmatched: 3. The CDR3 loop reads CASSLVSGTSTDTQYF. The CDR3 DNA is TGTGCCAGCAGCTTGGTTAGCGGGACGAGCACAGATACGCAGTATTTT.

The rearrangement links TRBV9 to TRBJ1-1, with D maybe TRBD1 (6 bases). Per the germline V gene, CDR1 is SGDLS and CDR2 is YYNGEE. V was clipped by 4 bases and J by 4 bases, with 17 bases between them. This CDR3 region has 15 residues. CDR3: CASSPGGGAGTEAFF. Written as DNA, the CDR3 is TGTGCCAGCAGCCCCGGGGGGGGCGCGGGCACTGAAGCTTTCTTT.

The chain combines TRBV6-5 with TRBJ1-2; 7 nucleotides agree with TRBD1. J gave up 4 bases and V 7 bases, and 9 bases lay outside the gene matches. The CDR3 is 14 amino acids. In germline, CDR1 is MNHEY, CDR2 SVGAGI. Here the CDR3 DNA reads TGTGCCAGCACCATGGGACAGCAATCCTATGGCTACACCTTC. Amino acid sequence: CASTMGQQSYGYTF.

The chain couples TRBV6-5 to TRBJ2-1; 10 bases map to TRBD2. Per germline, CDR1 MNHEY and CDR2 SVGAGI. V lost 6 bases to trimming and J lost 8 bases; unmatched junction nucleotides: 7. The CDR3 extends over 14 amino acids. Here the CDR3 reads CASRPGLASDEQFF. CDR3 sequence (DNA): TGTGCCAGCAGACCGGGACTAGCGTCCGATGAGCAGTTCTTC.

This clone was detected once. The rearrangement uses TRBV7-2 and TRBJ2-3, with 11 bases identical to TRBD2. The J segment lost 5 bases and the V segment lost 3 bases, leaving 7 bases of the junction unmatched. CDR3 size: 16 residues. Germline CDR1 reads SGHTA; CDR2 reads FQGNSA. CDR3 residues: CASSFIAGGPGDTQYF. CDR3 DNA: TGTGCCAGCAGCTTCATAGCGGGGGGGCCCGGAGATACGCAGTATTTT.

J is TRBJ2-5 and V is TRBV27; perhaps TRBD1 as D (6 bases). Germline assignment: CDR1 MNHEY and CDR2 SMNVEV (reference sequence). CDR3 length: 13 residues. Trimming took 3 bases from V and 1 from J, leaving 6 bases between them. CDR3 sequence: CASSLGAQETQYF. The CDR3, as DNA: TGTGCCAGCAGTTTGGGGGCCCAAGAGACCCAGTACTTC.

CDR3 in DNA: TGCGCCAGCAGCCAAGTAGCAGGGGCAAGCTATGGCTACACCTTC. Its protein is CASSQVAGASYGYTF. The chain is built from TRBV4-1 and TRBJ1-2; D perhaps matches TRBD1 (6 bases). CDR3 length: 15 residues. Germline CDR1 is MGHRA and CDR2 is YSYEKL. V lost 1 base to trimming and J lost 4 bases, with 13 bases between them.

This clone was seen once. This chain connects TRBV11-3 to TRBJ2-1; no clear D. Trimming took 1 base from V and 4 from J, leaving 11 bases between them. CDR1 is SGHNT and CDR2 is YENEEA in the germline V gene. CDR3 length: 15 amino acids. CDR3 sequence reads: CASSLGLVLYNEQFF. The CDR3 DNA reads TGTGCCAGCAGCTTAGGGCTAGTACTATACAATGAGCAGTTCTTC. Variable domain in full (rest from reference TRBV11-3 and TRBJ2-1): EAGVVQSPRYKIIEKKQPVAFWCNPISGHNTLYWYLQNLGQGPELLIRYENEEAVDDSQLPKDRFSAERLKGVDSTLKIQPAELGDSAVYLCASSLGLVLYNEQFFGPGTRLTVL.

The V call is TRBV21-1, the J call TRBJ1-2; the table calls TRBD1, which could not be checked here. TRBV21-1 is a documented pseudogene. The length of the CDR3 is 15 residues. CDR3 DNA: TGTGCCAGCAGCAGTCCGGGACACCCTCATTATGGCTACACCTTC. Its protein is CASSSPGHPHYGYTF.

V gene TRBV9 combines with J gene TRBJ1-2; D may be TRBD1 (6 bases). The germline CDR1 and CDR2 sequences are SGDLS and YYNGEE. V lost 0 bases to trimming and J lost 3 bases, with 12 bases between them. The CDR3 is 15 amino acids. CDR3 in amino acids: CASSVAGDTDYGYTF. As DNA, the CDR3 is TGTGCCAGCAGCGTAGCCGGGGACACCGACTATGGCTACACCTTC.

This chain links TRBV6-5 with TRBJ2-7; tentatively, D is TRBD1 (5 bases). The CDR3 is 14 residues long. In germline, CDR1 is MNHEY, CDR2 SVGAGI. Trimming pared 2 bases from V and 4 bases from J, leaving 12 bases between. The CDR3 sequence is CASSYDPGKYEQYF. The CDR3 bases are TGTGCCAGCAGTTACGATCCAGGGAAATACGAGCAGTACTTC.

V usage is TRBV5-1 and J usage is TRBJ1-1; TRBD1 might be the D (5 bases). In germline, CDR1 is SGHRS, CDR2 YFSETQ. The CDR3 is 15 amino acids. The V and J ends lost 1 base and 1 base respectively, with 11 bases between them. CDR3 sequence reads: CASSLIQGENTEAFF. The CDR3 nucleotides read TGCGCCAGCAGCTTGATTCAAGGGGAGAACACTGAAGCTTTCTTT.

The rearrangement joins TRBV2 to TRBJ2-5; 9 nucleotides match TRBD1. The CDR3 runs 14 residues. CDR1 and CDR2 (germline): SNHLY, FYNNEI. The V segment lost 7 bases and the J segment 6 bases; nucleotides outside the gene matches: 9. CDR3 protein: CASKGQGDAQTQYF. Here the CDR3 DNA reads TGTGCCAGCAAGGGACAGGGAGACGCGCAGACCCAGTACTTC.

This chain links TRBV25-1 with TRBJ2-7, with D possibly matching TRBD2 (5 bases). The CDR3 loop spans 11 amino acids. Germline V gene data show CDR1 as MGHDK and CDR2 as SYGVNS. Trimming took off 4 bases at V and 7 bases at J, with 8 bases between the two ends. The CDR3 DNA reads TGTGCCAGCAGTGGGGAGTGGGAGCAGTACTTC. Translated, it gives CASSGEWEQYF.

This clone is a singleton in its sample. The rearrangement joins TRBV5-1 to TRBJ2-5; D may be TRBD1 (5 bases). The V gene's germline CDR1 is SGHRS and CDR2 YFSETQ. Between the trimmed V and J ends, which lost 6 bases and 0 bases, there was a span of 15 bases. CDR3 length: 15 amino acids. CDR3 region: CASMDIQGYQETQYF. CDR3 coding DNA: TGCGCCAGCATGGATATTCAGGGTTACCAAGAGACCCAGTACTTC.

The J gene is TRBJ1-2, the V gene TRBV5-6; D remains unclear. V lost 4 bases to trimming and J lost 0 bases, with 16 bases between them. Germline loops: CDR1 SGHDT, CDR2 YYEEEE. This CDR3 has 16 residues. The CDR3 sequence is CASSLLVAQTNYGYTF. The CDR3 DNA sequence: TGTGCCAGCAGCCTCCTGGTGGCTCAGACTAACTATGGCTACACCTTC.

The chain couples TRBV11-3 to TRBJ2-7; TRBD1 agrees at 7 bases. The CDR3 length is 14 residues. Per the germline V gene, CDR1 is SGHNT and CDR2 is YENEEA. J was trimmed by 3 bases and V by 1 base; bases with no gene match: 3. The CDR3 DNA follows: TGTGCCAGCAGCTTAGGCGGACAGGACTACGAGCAGTACTTC. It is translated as CASSLGGQDYEQYF.

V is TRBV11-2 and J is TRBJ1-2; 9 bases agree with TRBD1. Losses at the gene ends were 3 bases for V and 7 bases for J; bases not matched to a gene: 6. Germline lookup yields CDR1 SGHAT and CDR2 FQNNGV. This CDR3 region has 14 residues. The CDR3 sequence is CASSFSGTGTGYTF. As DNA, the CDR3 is TGTGCCAGCAGCTTTTCCGGGACAGGGACTGGCTACACCTTC.

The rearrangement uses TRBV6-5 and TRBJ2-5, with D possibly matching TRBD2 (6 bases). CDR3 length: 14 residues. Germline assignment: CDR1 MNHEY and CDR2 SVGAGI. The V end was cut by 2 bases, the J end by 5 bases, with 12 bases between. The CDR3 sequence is CASSYSGGMETQYF. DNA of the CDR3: TGTGCCAGCAGTTACAGTGGGGGGATGGAGACCCAGTACTTC.

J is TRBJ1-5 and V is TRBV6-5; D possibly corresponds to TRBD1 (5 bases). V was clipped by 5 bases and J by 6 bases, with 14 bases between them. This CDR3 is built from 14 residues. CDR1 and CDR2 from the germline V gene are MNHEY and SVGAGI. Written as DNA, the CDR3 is TGTGCCAGCAGTCCTATGGGGGGGGGTCAGCCCCAGCATTTT. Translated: CASSPMGGGQPQHF.

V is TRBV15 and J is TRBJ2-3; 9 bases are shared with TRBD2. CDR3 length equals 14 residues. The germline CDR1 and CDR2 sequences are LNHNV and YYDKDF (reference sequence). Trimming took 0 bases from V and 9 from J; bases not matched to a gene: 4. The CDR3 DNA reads TGTGCCACCAGCAGAGATCGGACTAGCGAAACGCAGTATTTT. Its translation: CATSRDRTSETQYF.

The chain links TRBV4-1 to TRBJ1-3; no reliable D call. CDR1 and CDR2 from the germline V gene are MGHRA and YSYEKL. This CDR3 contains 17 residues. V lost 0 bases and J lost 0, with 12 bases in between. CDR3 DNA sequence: TGCGCCAGCAGCCAAGAGAACCGGGATACCTCTGGAAACACCATATATTTT. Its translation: CASSQENRDTSGNTIYF.